Following are 15 T cell receptor beta chains from one sample sequenced in a study of blood T cells in healthy people across ages. Combining a sample-barcoded 5' primer with a J-beta primer mix, a second PCR ran for roughly 6 to 12 cycles. Each CDR3 protein is one row after TCRdb ran MiXCR on the 5' RACE reads. The repertoire holds roughly 900,000 distinct CDR3 sequences, with roughly 50% as singletons. Input material: blood. These receptor sequences come from a man aged 25-45 years in good health.

V usage is TRBV11-2 and J usage is TRBJ2-3; D is unclear. This CDR3 contains 11 residues. The germline CDR1 and CDR2 sequences are SGHAT and FQNNGV. V gave up 5 bases and J gave up 14 bases, with 14 bases separating them. CDR3 bases: TGTGCCAGCAGCGCCATAGGGCCAGGGTATTTT. Translating gives CASSAIGPGYF.

This chain links TRBV6-1 with TRBJ2-1; D may be TRBD1 (5 bases). Trimming pared 5 bases from V and 0 bases from J, leaving 23 bases between. This CDR3 has 19 amino acids. Germline V gene sequence: CDR1 MNHNS, CDR2 SASEGT. In nucleotides, the CDR3 is TGTGCCAGCAGTCCCCTTGGACACACCATGCGAAGCTCCTACAATGAGCAGTTCTTC. It encodes CASSPLGHTMRSSYNEQFF.

This clonotype has just a few counts. The chain combines TRBV6-5 with TRBJ1-2, with D perhaps matching TRBD1 (5 bases). The length of the CDR3 is 15 residues. CDR1 is MNHEY, CDR2 SVGAGI, per germline. Between the trimmed V and J ends, which lost 5 bases and 4 bases, there was a span of 17 bases. The CDR3 spells CASSPGGGLGYGYTF. CDR3 nucleotide sequence: TGTGCCAGCAGTCCCGGGGGGGGTCTCGGCTATGGCTACACCTTC.

The rearrangement joins TRBV7-9 to TRBJ2-4; no definite D call. The germline CDR1 and CDR2 sequences are SEHNR and FQNEAQ (reference sequence). There are 14 residues in the CDR3. Trimming left V 5 bases short and J 6 bases short, with 14 bases between. CDR3 in DNA: TGTGCCAGCAGCCCCCTCCTTATCGGAAACATTCAGTACTTC. Protein product: CASSPLLIGNIQYF. Full variable domain (remainder filled in from reference TRBV7-9 and TRBJ2-4): DTGVSQNPRHKITKRGQNVTFRCDPISEHNRLYWYRQTLGQGPEFLTYFQNEAQLEKSRLLSDRFSAERPKGSFSTLEIQRTEQGDSAMYLCASSPLLIGNIQYFGAGTRLSVL.

V usage is TRBV6-5 and J usage is TRBJ2-7; TRBD1 matches 10 bases. Unmatched junction bases numbered 8, after V lost 0 bases and J lost 3 bases. Germline V gives CDR1 MNHEY, CDR2 SVGAGI. CDR3 length equals 17 residues. This CDR3 is CASSYSMLGQGNYEQYF. For the CDR3, the DNA is TGTGCCAGCAGTTACTCGATGTTGGGACAGGGGAACTACGAGCAGTACTTC.

The chain joins TRBV20-1 to TRBJ2-7; TRBD2 matches 11 bases. This CDR3 spans 15 amino acids. V shed 3 bases and J 4 bases; nucleotides not matched to a gene: 8. Germline CDR1 reads DFQATT; CDR2 reads SNEGSKA (reference sequence). The CDR3 DNA reads as TGCAGTGCTAGGGGTAGCGGGGGGGGCATTTACGAGCAGTACTTC. Translated: CSARGSGGGIYEQYF.

This clonotype occurred a few times. This chain connects TRBV29-1 to TRBJ1-1; D unresolved. V lost 4 bases, J lost 5 bases, and 8 bases lay in between. The CDR3 covers 11 residues. The germline CDR1 and CDR2 sequences are SQVTM and ANQGSEA. CDR3 in amino acids: CSVVAGTEAFF. CDR3 in DNA: TGCAGCGTTGTCGCCGGGACTGAAGCTTTCTTT.

This clonotype has a handful of counts. The chain carries TRBV4-1 and TRBJ1-6, with 7 bases matching TRBD1. The germline CDR1 and CDR2 sequences are MGHRA and YSYEKL. The CDR3 covers 18 residues. Losses at the gene ends were 2 bases for V and 0 bases for J; bases not matched to a gene: 7. The CDR3 DNA is TGCGCCAGCAGCCAAACCCCCAGGGGGGGCTCCTATAATTCACCCCTCCACTTT. This sequence encodes CASSQTPRGGSYNSPLHF.

On this clonotype: This may come from a read error, since a much larger clone is one base off. The V call is TRBV20-1, the J call TRBJ2-4; TRBD2 aligns across 8 bases. The DNA end favors TRBJ2-5, so the J call may be wrong. Germline V gives CDR1 DFQATT, CDR2 SNEGSKA (reference sequence). CDR3 length: 16 amino acids. The CDR3 is CSARPYVAGMGETQYF. The CDR3 region has the DNA TGCAGTGCTAGACCTTACGTAGCGGGGATGGGAGAGACCCAGTACTTC.

CDR3 sequence: CASSQEQADNYGYTF. The CDR3 region has the DNA TGTGCCAGCAGCCAAGAGCAGGCGGACAACTATGGCTACACCTTC. The rearrangement links TRBV4-2 to TRBJ1-2; no clear D gene. The V gene's germline CDR1 is LGHNA and CDR2 YNFKEQ. The CDR3 is 15 residues long. The V and J ends lost 0 bases and 2 bases respectively, with 10 bases between them.

This clonotype appeared a few times. The chain carries TRBV4-1 and TRBJ2-1; 9 bases align to TRBD1. Germline values: CDR1 MGHRA, CDR2 YSYEKL. J gave up 3 bases and V 6 bases, and 9 bases lay outside the gene matches. This CDR3 has 16 residues. The CDR3 nucleotides are TGCGCCAGCAGGTCCCCGGGACAGGGCCTCTACAATGAGCAGTTCTTC. This translates into CASRSPGQGLYNEQFF.

The chain uses TRBV3-1 and TRBJ1-1; 9 positions match TRBD1. In germline, CDR1 is LGHDT, CDR2 YNNKEL (reference sequence). Trimming cost V 3 bases and J 5 bases; bases outside gene matches: 4. The CDR3 sequence is 14 residues long. In DNA form, the CDR3 reads TGTGCCAGCAGCCATCGGGACAGGGCAACTGAAGCTTTCTTT. As protein: CASSHRDRATEAFF.

The chain couples TRBV12-3 or TRBV12-4 to TRBJ2-1; no reliable D call. The CDR3 loop spans 14 amino acids. Trimming removed 3 bases at V and 4 bases at J, with 10 bases between. CDR3 region: CASSLNPSYNEQFF. The CDR3 region has the DNA TGTGCCAGCAGTTTGAACCCCAGTTACAATGAGCAGTTCTTC.

V and J are TRBV24-1 and TRBJ2-5, with unresolved D. Germline V gives CDR1 KGHDR, CDR2 SFDVKD. The CDR3 extends over 15 amino acids. V was cut by 4 bases and J by 0 bases, with 11 bases left in between. CDR3 sequence: CATSELGRNQETQYF. In DNA form, the CDR3 reads TGTGCCACCAGTGAGCTTGGACGAAACCAAGAGACCCAGTACTTC.

The sample holds a few counts of this clonotype. The CDR3 bases are TGTGCCATCAGTTTTGACAGAAACTATGGCTACACCTTC. It encodes CAISFDRNYGYTF. The rearrangement joins TRBV10-3 to TRBJ1-2, with D possibly TRBD1 on 5 matching bases. From germline, CDR1 is ENHRY and CDR2 SYGVKD. The V end was cut by 5 bases, the J end by 2 bases, with 9 bases between. CDR3 length equals 13 residues.